This T cell receptor beta chain was found in a study of CD8+ T cells in alopecia areata. Study details: Those patients who were treated received oral tofacitinib, which was given at 5 to 10 mg twice daily for moderate-to-severe alopecia areata.

Trimming left V 7 bases short and J 0 bases short, with 19 bases between. In germline, CDR1 is SNHLY, CDR2 FYNNEI. The CDR3 totals 16 residues. RNA was isolated and reverse transcribed to cDNA, the sequencing template. The repertoire was sequenced with immunoSEQ multiplex PCR; TCRdb's copy has only in-frame clones and lacks some. The sample has about 150,000 clones; around 55% are singletons. This clone was found once. What it binds is unknown. Alopecia areata patients provided lesional scalp punch biopsies and peripheral blood, both collected for the study. CD4+ and CD8+ T cells were sorted from PBMCs. Study-wide results and limits: Resident alphabeta T-cell populations of normal skin are likewise subject to sequencing in scalp samples.

The chain uses TRBV2 and TRBJ2-7; D possibly corresponds to TRBD2 (5 bases). The material sequenced was CD8+ T cells sorted from blood, taken at week 0. The receptor comes from a human donor with alopecia areata. The CDR3 coding sequence is TGTGCCAGCATCAACACGGGATCCGAGGGCTCCTACGAGCAGTACTTC. Residues: CASINTGSEGSYEQYF.